These 10 T cell receptor beta chains share one sample of origin, sequenced in a study of cytomegalovirus exposure and HLA in healthy donors. Amplification used 60 Vbeta primers and 13 Jbeta primers. The protocol was immunoSEQ multiplex PCR, while the TCRdb copy is restricted to in-frame clones and leaves out a portion. The profile shows about 93,000 clones, just under 80% of them singletons. The sample comprised PBMCs. The receptors were sampled from a man aged 30-40 years in good health and CMV-seronegative.

This clone was counted a few times. The chain has TRBV6-5 and TRBJ1-6; D may be TRBD1 (6 bases). The V and J ends lost 0 bases and 9 bases respectively, with 15 bases between them. There are 16 residues in the CDR3. The germline gives CDR1 MNHEY, CDR2 SVGAGI. CDR3: CASSYSIWGLGSPLHF. DNA for the CDR3: TGTGCCAGCAGTTACTCGATATGGGGGCTAGGTTCACCCCTCCACTTT.

The chain links TRBV27 to TRBJ2-3; 8 bases agree with TRBD2. Germline CDR1 and CDR2: MNHEY and SMNVEV (reference sequence). The J segment lost 2 bases and the V segment lost 6 bases, leaving 10 bases of the junction unmatched. The CDR3 contains 16 residues. This CDR3 is CASSLTGTRDTDTQYF. Written as DNA, the CDR3 is TGTGCCAGCAGCTTAACCGGGACTAGAGACACAGATACGCAGTATTTT.

This clone was seen a few times. This chain joins TRBV2 and TRBJ2-7; no clear D gene. Trimming took off 5 bases at V and 4 bases at J, with 9 bases between the two ends. The germline CDR1 and CDR2 sequences are SNHLY and FYNNEI. This CDR3 region has 12 residues. The CDR3 loop reads CASSPLRYEQYF. The CDR3 nucleotides are TGTGCCAGCAGTCCCCTGAGGTACGAGCAGTACTTC.

The chain uses TRBV18 and TRBJ1-5; 8 bases are shared with TRBD1. Germline trimming cut 6 bases from V and 0 bases from J; bases unmatched to any gene: 4. Germline values: CDR1 KGHSH, CDR2 LQKENI. This CDR3 is 15 amino acids long. In nucleotides, the CDR3 is TGTGCCAGCTCTGAGGGACAGGTTAGCAATCAGCCCCAGCATTTT. Residues: CASSEGQVSNQPQHF.

The V and J genes are TRBV2 and TRBJ2-2; D remains unclear. The CDR3 runs 15 residues. The V gene's germline CDR1 is SNHLY and CDR2 FYNNEI. V was trimmed by 2 bases and J by 4 bases, leaving 11 bases between them. The CDR3 loop reads CASSEKRTGTGELFF. DNA for the CDR3: TGTGCCAGCAGTGAAAAGCGTACGGGCACCGGGGAGCTGTTTTTT. Based on the CDR3 plus reference TRBV2 and TRBJ2-2, the full variable domain is EPEVTQTPSHQVTQMGQEVILRCVPISNHLYFYWYRQILGQKVEFLVSFYNNEISEKSEIFDDQFSVERPDGSNFTLKIRSTKLEDSAMYFCASSEKRTGTGELFFGEGSRLTVL.

The CDR3 sequence: CAWSIPDRGSPLHF. CDR3 nucleotide sequence: TGTGCCTGGAGTATCCCGGACAGAGGTTCACCCCTCCACTTT. The chain is built from TRBV30 and TRBJ1-6, with a possible D match to TRBD1 (6 bases). This CDR3 comprises 14 residues. Germline V gene lookup returns CDR1 GTSNPN and CDR2 SVGIG (reference sequence). V gave up 2 bases and J gave up 9 bases, with 14 bases separating them.

This chain links TRBV14 with TRBJ2-5; D may be TRBD1 (6 bases). The CDR3 loop spans 17 amino acids. V lost 4 bases to trimming and J lost 4 bases, with 22 bases between them. CDR1 SGHDN and CDR2 FVKESK come from the germline V gene. The CDR3 coding sequence is TGTGCCAGCAGCCTCCGTGTAGCAGGGGCCGGAGGAGAGACCCAGTACTTC. Protein: CASSLRVAGAGGETQYF.

The chain carries TRBV6-1 and TRBJ1-4; D call uncertain. CDR1 MNHNS and CDR2 SASEGT come from the germline V gene. This CDR3 spans 14 amino acids. Trimming removed 6 bases at V and 7 bases at J, with 15 bases between. The CDR3 loop reads CASSSGEGSEKLFF. Here the CDR3 DNA reads TGTGCCAGCAGCAGCGGAGAGGGAAGTGAAAAACTGTTTTTT.

The gene calls are TRBV5-1 and TRBJ2-1, with 10 bases aligning to TRBD1. The CDR3 is made up of 14 amino acids. Per the germline V gene, CDR1 is SGHRS and CDR2 is YFSETQ. V was clipped by 4 bases and J by 9 bases; unmatched bases: 7. CDR3: CASSPGGTGAEQFF. For the CDR3, the DNA is TGCGCCAGCAGCCCGGGGGGGACAGGGGCTGAGCAGTTCTTC. Full variable domain (remainder filled in from reference TRBV5-1 and TRBJ2-1): KAGVTQTPRYLIKTRGQQVTLSCSPISGHRSVSWYQQTPGQGLQFLFEYFSETQRNKGNFPGRFSGRQFSNSRSEMNVSTLELGDSALYLCASSPGGTGAEQFFGPGTRLTVL.

The chain links TRBV18 to TRBJ1-2; D remains unclear. V was shortened by 0 bases and J by 4 bases, with 12 bases between the two germline ends. The germline CDR1 and CDR2 sequences are KGHSH and LQKENI. This CDR3 has 15 residues. This CDR3 is CASSPPIAPLYGYTF. CDR3 DNA sequence: TGTGCCAGCTCACCACCGATTGCGCCTCTCTATGGCTACACCTTC.